This T cell receptor beta chain was found in a study of cytomegalovirus exposure and HLA in healthy donors. Study-level background: The approximately 120 validation repertoires matched the 666 first-cohort repertoires in platform, a later analysis reported.

This CDR3 contains 12 residues. CDR1 is GTSNPN, CDR2 SVGIG, per germline (reference sequence). The V segment lost 0 bases and the J segment 9 bases; nucleotides outside the gene matches: 3. Points from the study as a whole: In vitro confirmation showed three CMV-associated chains to be CMV antigen specific. Most sequenced TCRs were rare (though some public TCRs occurred in many donors).

With regard to this clone: The antigen remains undetermined.

The donors were part of the validation cohort of 95 to 150 subjects. That cohort was separate from the first cohort, which comprised fewer than 800 subjects. This table comes from immunoSEQ multiplex PCR, and its TCRdb copy is limited to in-frame clones, with some not included. This sample has about 200,000 clones, with about 86% found just once. This receptor was identified in a woman younger than 35 in good health and CMV-seronegative. This chain joins TRBV30 and TRBJ1-1, with TRBD1 matching over 8 bases. Sequenced sample: PBMCs. CDR3 protein: CAWSVGQGKAFF. The DNA for the CDR3 is TGTGCCTGGAGTGTCGGACAGGGCAAAGCTTTCTTT.